These 23 T cell receptor beta chains were all obtained from the same sample, sequenced in a study of T cells in Graves' hyperthyroidism and ophthalmopathy (dated by TCRdb to 2018 to 2020). The library was prepared using multiplex PCR. Reads for this sample came from an Illumina HiSeq 2000. The TCR beta CDR3 regions were amplified from the RNA transcripts. For the first round of RT-PCR on the TCR CDR3, the HTBI primer set was used together with the Qiagen OneStep RT-PCR kit. The public reads were quality trimmed at Q25 with fastp and then assembled into clones with MiXCR by TCRdb, keeping productive beta chains. Rows are combined by CDR3 protein, so each entry shows the most common genes and DNA. The sample table lists about 52,000 distinct CDR3 sequences, roughly 50% of them with a count of one. About 8.9% of the sample comes from the top ten. The sequenced sample consisted of blood. All receptors come from a woman aged 45 to 65 with Graves' ophthalmopathy.

The V call is TRBV7-3, the J call TRBJ1-4; D gene ambiguous. Germline V gene data show CDR1 as SGHTA and CDR2 as FQGTGA. The CDR3 has 13 amino acids. V lost 3 bases to trimming and J lost 7 bases, with 9 bases between them. In DNA form, the CDR3 reads TGTGCCAGCAGCTTGGTAGCGGGTGAAAAACTGTTTTTT. Protein: CASSLVAGEKLFF.

The rearrangement joins TRBV20-1 to TRBJ1-6; 8 bases agree with TRBD1. The CDR3 has 12 residues. The germline V gene encodes CDR1 DFQATT and CDR2 SNEGSKA (reference sequence). After removal of 5 bases from V and 12 bases from J, the junction contained 6 bases not matched to a gene. CDR3 amino acids: CSAGRTGQPLHF. The CDR3 nucleotides read TGCAGTGCTGGAAGGACAGGGCAACCCCTCCACTTT.

This clonotype was detected only once. The genes are TRBV9 and TRBJ2-7, with D possibly TRBD2 on 8 matching bases. Germline V lookup: CDR1 SGDLS, CDR2 YYNGEE. V was trimmed by 7 bases and J by 7 bases, leaving 36 bases between them. The CDR3 covers 19 residues. CDR3 nucleotide sequence: TGTGCCAGCTGCTCCGAGGAGGGGGCAGGGCGGGAGGCTGACAAGGAGCAGTACTTC. Translating gives CASCSEEGAGREADKEQYF.

The sample holds many counts of this clonotype. The chain couples TRBV28 to TRBJ2-1; D is possibly TRBD1 (5 bases). The CDR3 runs to 16 residues. Germline loops: CDR1 MDHEN, CDR2 SYDVKM. Trimming left V 5 bases short and J 8 bases short, with 22 bases between. As DNA, the CDR3 is TGTGCCAGCAGTGGGGCAGGGCTCGGTCTTGGGGATGAGCAGTTCTTC. Translation gives CASSGAGLGLGDEQFF.

Sample share makes this clonotype medium-sized (0.01 to 0.1%). The chain carries TRBV2 and TRBJ1-2; 7 bases line up with TRBD1. The germline CDR1 and CDR2 sequences are SNHLY and FYNNEI. V shed 9 bases and J 7 bases; nucleotides not matched to a gene: 14. This CDR3 is 14 amino acids long. CDR3 region: CASTKPGQTGGYTF. The CDR3 DNA sequence: TGTGCCAGTACTAAGCCGGGACAGACCGGTGGCTACACCTTC.

This clonotype was observed once. The chain uses TRBV11-2 and TRBJ1-6; D remains unclear. Between the trimmed V and J ends, which lost 4 bases and 6 bases, there was a span of 16 bases. Germline assignment: CDR1 SGHAT and CDR2 FQNNGV. The CDR3 runs to 16 residues. CDR3 amino acids: CASSSSAGRSNSPLHF. For the CDR3, the DNA is TGTGCCAGCAGCTCGTCGGCGGGGAGGAGTAATTCACCCCTCCACTTT.

The table lists this clonotype with many counts. This chain links TRBV4-1 with TRBJ2-3; D gene uncertain. Trimming took off 1 base at V and 1 base at J, with 9 bases between the two ends. This CDR3 is built from 15 residues. Germline V CDR1 and CDR2: MGHRA, YSYEKL. The CDR3 DNA reads as TGCGCCAGCAGCCAAGTTGTAGGAGGCACAGATACGCAGTATTTT. It is translated as CASSQVVGGTDTQYF.

Notes on this clonotype: A read error is possible here, since a much larger clone lies one base away. The chain employs TRBV7-2 and TRBJ2-5, with D unclear. Germline loops: CDR1 SGHTA, CDR2 FQGNSA. The CDR3 length is 16 residues. Here the CDR3 reads CASSQEASPLGETQYF. The CDR3, as DNA: TGCGCCAGCAGCCAGGAAGCCAGCCCTTTGGGAGAGACCCAGTACTTC.

The chain has TRBV7-6 and TRBJ1-4; 7 bases are a match to TRBD1. CDR1 and CDR2 from the germline V gene are SGHVS and FNYEAQ. The CDR3 is made up of 15 amino acids. The V segment lost 1 base and the J segment 13 bases; nucleotides outside the gene matches: 12. The DNA for the CDR3 is TGTGCCAGCAGCTTAGACAGGGGTCTTAATGGAAGACTGTTTTTT. Encoded protein: CASSLDRGLNGRLFF.

This chain connects TRBV7-8 to TRBJ2-5; 13 nucleotides align to TRBD2. Germline CDR1 reads SGHVS; CDR2 reads FQNEAQ. The CDR3 loop spans 17 amino acids. Trimming removed 0 bases from V and 1 base from J; junction bases left unmatched: 2. CDR3 nucleotides: TGTGCCAGCAGCTTAGCTGGACTAGCGGGAGCCCAAGAGACCCAGTACTTC. Translating it yields CASSLAGLAGAQETQYF.

The V and J genes are TRBV11-2 and TRBJ2-7; possible D gene TRBD2, 6 bases. V lost 5 bases, J lost 5 bases, and 16 bases lay in between. Germline V gene lookup returns CDR1 SGHAT and CDR2 FQNNGV. The CDR3 sequence is 14 residues long. The CDR3, as DNA: TGTGCCAGCAGCCCTTGGGGGAGGACCGACGAGCAGTACTTC. Encoded protein: CASSPWGRTDEQYF.

This rearrangement joins TRBV5-1 to TRBJ1-2, with 8 bases matching TRBD1. Trimming at V came to 0 bases and at J to 7 bases, leaving 5 bases not matched to a gene. Germline values: CDR1 SGHRS, CDR2 YFSETQ. CDR3 length equals 14 residues. CDR3 loop: CASSLGQGATGYTF. CDR3 coding DNA: TGCGCCAGCAGCTTGGGGCAGGGGGCGACTGGCTACACCTTC.

A single count supports this clonotype. In this CDR3 the conserved last residue, phenylalanine or tryptophan, is missing, so a read error is likely. This chain connects TRBV20-1 to TRBJ2-2; 11 nucleotides match TRBD2. The CDR3 contains 16 residues. Trimming at V came to 0 bases and at J to 5 bases, leaving 5 bases not matched to a gene. Looked up from germline, CDR1 is DFQATT and CDR2 is SNEGSKA (reference sequence). CDR3 loop: CSARDIAGGRTGELFS. CDR3 sequence (DNA): TGCAGTGCTAGAGATATAGCGGGAGGGCGGACCGGGGAGCTGTTTTCT.

In this sample, this clonotype turned up a few times. The chain uses TRBV4-2 and TRBJ2-1, with D possibly being TRBD1 or TRBD2 (6 bases each). Trimming cost V 1 base and J 9 bases, with 19 bases left between them. This CDR3 comprises 16 residues. The germline gives CDR1 LGHNA, CDR2 YNFKEQ. The CDR3 here is CASSQVDRFGGTEQFF. The CDR3 DNA sequence: TGTGCCAGCAGCCAAGTCGACAGGTTCGGGGGTACTGAGCAGTTCTTC.

This chain uses TRBV9 with TRBJ2-7; tentatively, D is TRBD2 (7 bases). Trimming took off 0 bases at V and 3 bases at J, with 13 bases between the two ends. CDR1 and CDR2 (germline): SGDLS, YYNGEE. This CDR3 contains 15 residues. Here the CDR3 reads CASSVEGGGGYEQYF. CDR3 sequence (DNA): TGTGCCAGCAGCGTAGAGGGGGGGGGGGGCTACGAGCAGTACTTC.

This clonotype was counted at least ten times. The chain joins TRBV6-4 to TRBJ2-2; the D gene is possibly TRBD1 (6 bases). Germline CDR1 reads MRHNA; CDR2 reads SNTAGT. V lost 8 bases, J lost 4 bases, and 14 bases lay in between. The CDR3 is 14 residues long. The CDR3 sequence: CASSGTPGTGELFF. The CDR3 DNA follows: TGTGCCAGCTCCGGGACACCTGGCACCGGGGAGCTGTTTTTT.

In its sample, this clonotype was seen many times. With a much larger clone just one base away, this may be a read error. This chain connects TRBV20-1 to TRBJ2-1, with 7 bases matching TRBD1. This CDR3 region has 11 residues. Germline CDR1 is DFQATT and CDR2 is SNEGSKA (reference sequence). V lost 3 bases to trimming and J lost 10 bases; unmatched junction nucleotides: 3. CDR3: CSARPGGEQFF. CDR3 nucleotides: TGCAGTGCTAGGCCAGGGGGAGAGCAGTTCTTC.

Regarding this clonotype: This may come from a read error, since a much larger clone is one base off. This sequence joins TRBV7-9 and TRBJ2-7; TRBD2 might be the D (5 bases). Germline values: CDR1 SEHNR, CDR2 FQNEAQ (reference sequence). The V end lost 7 bases, the J end lost 2 bases, and 9 bases lay between the germline ends. The CDR3 sequence is 12 residues long. The chain's CDR3 is CASKRGAYEQYF. Here the CDR3 DNA reads TGTGCCAGCAAACGGGGTGCCTACGAGCAGTACTTC.

V gene TRBV30 combines with J gene TRBJ1-1, with TRBD1 identical over 12 bases. Germline trimming cut 2 bases from V and 7 bases from J; bases unmatched to any gene: 2. Germline assignment: CDR1 GTSNPN and CDR2 SVGIG (reference sequence). The CDR3 has 13 amino acids. CDR3 in amino acids: CAWSRDRGLEAFF. The CDR3 coding sequence is TGTGCCTGGAGTCGGGACAGGGGGCTTGAAGCTTTCTTT.

Concerning this clonotype: A read error may produce the germline difference seen at one junction end. The chain uses TRBV11-2 and TRBJ2-7; D call uncertain. Germline V CDR1 and CDR2: SGHAT, FQNNGV. This CDR3 spans 13 amino acids. In nucleotides, the CDR3 is TGTGCCAGCGGCTTAGTCGCCAATTACGAGCAGTGCTTC. Protein: CASGLVANYEQCF.

This clonotype was counted at least ten times. The chain couples TRBV19 to TRBJ1-4; D ambiguous. Germline lookup yields CDR1 LNHDA and CDR2 SQIVND (reference sequence). V shed 10 bases and J shed 5 bases, with 14 bases lying between them. The CDR3 extends over 13 amino acids. The CDR3 sequence: CATRNPGNEKLFF. The CDR3 DNA follows: TGTGCCACCCGTAATCCAGGAAATGAAAAACTGTTTTTT.

This clonotype is a singleton in its sample. The chain recombines TRBV10-3 with TRBJ2-3; a weak D match, TRBD2 (5 bases). CDR3 length: 15 amino acids. The germline V gene has CDR1 ENHRY and CDR2 SYGVKD. Trimming shortened V by 3 bases and J by 0 bases, and 10 bases separated the two germline ends. The CDR3 nucleotides are TGTGCCATCAGTGATTTCGGCGGGAGCACAGATACGCAGTATTTT. Protein product: CAISDFGGSTDTQYF.

The chain employs TRBV2 and TRBJ2-3; D tentatively fits TRBD1 or TRBD2 (5 bases each). CDR3 length: 15 residues. Per the germline V gene, CDR1 is SNHLY and CDR2 is FYNNEI. Trimming removed 7 bases from V and 3 bases from J, with 17 bases in between. CDR3 nucleotide sequence: TGTGCCAGCAAATTCAAGGGTGGGGGTACAGATACGCAGTATTTT. It yields the protein CASKFKGGGTDTQYF. The full variable domain, with the rest looked up from reference TRBV2 and TRBJ2-3, is EPEVTQTPSHQVTQMGQEVILRCVPISNHLYFYWYRQILGQKVEFLVSFYNNEISEKSEIFDDQFSVERPDGSNFTLKIRSTKLEDSAMYFCASKFKGGGTDTQYFGPGTRLTVL.